This TCR beta chain stems from a study of CD8 T cells in Susac syndrome. Germline CDR1 and CDR2: SGHDT and YYEEEE. Trimming took off 1 base at V and 3 bases at J, with 10 bases between the two ends. This CDR3 comprises 14 residues. Patients with Susac syndrome met diagnostic criteria that were recently defined for definite or probable disease. cDNA came from around 0.5 to 1 ug RNA primed by random hexamers. TCRdb re-derived calls from the immunoSEQ multiplex PCR reads in MiXCR, one entry per CDR3 protein. The data show fewer than 200,000 distinct CDR3 sequences, 94% seen once. The specimen was CD4+ T cells from PBMCs. The chain is built from TRBV5-6 and TRBJ2-5, with D possibly matching TRBD1 (5 bases). The clonotype originates from a human donor with Susac syndrome. CDR3 region: CASSLSQVEETQYF. CDR3 coding DNA: TGTGCCAGCAGCTTGTCACAGGTAGAAGAGACCCAGTACTTC.